Sequencing of this TCR beta chain was carried out in a study of response to subunit inactivated influenza vaccine. Study conclusions and caveats: Authors proposed each seasonal influenza vaccination draws in few new T cells.

TCRdb fed the RT-PCR reads into MiXCR, producing one record per CDR3 protein. The sample shows hundreds of thousands of distinct CDR3 sequences, approximately 7.6% of them seen only once. This clonotype was detected only a few times. Its antigen remains unknown. This CDR3 comprises 18 residues. Trimming removed 7 bases from V and 0 bases from J; junction bases left unmatched: 12. This TCR derives from a man between 50 and 75 years old who received an inactivated influenza vaccine. V and J are TRBV12-3 or TRBV12-4 and TRBJ2-2; 9 bases map to TRBD2. The sample consisted of PBMCs from blood, taken around 25 months after vaccination. The CDR3, as DNA: TGTGCCAGCACCCTAGGGCTAGCGGGGATCGCGAACACCGGGGAGCTGTTTTTT. It yields the protein CASTLGLAGIANTGELFF.